This T cell receptor beta chain was captured by sequencing in a study of early T cells in non-severe SARS-CoV-2 infection. For the study at large: Alpha and beta chains were unpaired, from unsorted whole-blood bulk RNA.

This clonotype was seen more than once but under ten times. TCRdb fed the 5' RACE reads into MiXCR, producing one record per CDR3 protein. This sample has around 61,000 distinct CDR3 sequences, with 10% to 13% found just once. Sequenced material: whole blood. The receptor was derived from an adult who was a healthcare worker with PCR-confirmed SARS-CoV-2 infection or an uninfected control (not recorded which).

CDR3 nucleotide sequence: TGTGCCAGCAGCCCACCGGAGGGCGAGAACACCGGGGAGCTGTTTTTT. As protein: CASSPPEGENTGELFF. This sequence joins TRBV7-9 and TRBJ2-2; a weak D match, TRBD2 (6 bases). Per the germline V gene, CDR1 is SEHNR and CDR2 is FQNEAQ (reference sequence). The CDR3 loop spans 16 amino acids. With 5 bases removed from V and 1 base from J, the gap between germline ends came to 14 bases.